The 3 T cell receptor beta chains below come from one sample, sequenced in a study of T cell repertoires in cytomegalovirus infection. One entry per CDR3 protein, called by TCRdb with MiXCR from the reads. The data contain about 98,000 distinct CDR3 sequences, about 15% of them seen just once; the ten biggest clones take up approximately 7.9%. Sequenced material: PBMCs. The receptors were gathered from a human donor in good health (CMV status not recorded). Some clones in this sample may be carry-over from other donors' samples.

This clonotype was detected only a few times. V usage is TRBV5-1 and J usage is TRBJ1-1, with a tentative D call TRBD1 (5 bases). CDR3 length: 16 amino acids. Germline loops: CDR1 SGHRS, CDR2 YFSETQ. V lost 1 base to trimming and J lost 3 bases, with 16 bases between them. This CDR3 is CASSLQGLWGYTEAFF. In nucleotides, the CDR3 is TGCGCCAGCAGCTTGCAAGGGTTGTGGGGGTACACTGAAGCTTTCTTT. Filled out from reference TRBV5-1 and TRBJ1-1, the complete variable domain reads KAGVTQTPRYLIKTRGQQVTLSCSPISGHRSVSWYQQTPGQGLQFLFEYFSETQRNKGNFPGRFSGRQFSNSRSEMNVSTLELGDSALYLCASSLQGLWGYTEAFFGQGTRLTVV.

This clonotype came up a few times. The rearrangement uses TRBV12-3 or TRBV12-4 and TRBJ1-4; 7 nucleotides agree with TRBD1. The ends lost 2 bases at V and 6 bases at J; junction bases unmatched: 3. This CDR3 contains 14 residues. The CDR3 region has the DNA TGTGCCAGCAGTTTACGGCAGGGGGATGAAAAACTGTTTTTT. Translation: CASSLRQGDEKLFF.

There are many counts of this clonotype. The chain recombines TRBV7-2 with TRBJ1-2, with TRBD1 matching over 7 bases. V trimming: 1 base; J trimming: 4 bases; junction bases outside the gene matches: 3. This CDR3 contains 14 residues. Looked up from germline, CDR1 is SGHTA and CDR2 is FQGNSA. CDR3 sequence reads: CASSLGDSIYGYTF. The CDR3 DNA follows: TGTGCCAGCAGCTTAGGGGACAGCATCTATGGCTACACCTTC.